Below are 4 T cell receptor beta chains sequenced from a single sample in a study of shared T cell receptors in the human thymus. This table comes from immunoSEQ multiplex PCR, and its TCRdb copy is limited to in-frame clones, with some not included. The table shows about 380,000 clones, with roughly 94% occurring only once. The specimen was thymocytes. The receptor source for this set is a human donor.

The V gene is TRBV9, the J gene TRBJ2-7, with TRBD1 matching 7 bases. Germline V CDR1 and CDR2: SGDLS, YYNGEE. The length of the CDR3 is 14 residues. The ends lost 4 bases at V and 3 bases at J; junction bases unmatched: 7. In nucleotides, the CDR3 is TGTGCCAGCAGCCCCTGGACAGGAGACTACGAGCAGTACTTC. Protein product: CASSPWTGDYEQYF.

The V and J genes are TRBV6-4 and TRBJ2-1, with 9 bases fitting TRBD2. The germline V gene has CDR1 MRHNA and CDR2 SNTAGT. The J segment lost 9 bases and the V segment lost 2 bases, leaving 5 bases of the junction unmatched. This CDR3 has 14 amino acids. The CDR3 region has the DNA TGTGCCAGCAGTGACCCGACTAGCGGTGTTGAGCAGTTCTTC. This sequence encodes CASSDPTSGVEQFF.

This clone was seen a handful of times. CDR3 coding DNA: TGCAGCGTCGATGACACTGAAGCTTTCTTT. Protein sequence: CSVDDTEAFF. The chain carries TRBV29-1 and TRBJ1-1; D uncertain. The germline V and J ends were trimmed by 6 bases and 3 bases, with 5 bases remaining between them. Germline loops: CDR1 SQVTM, CDR2 ANQGSEA. There are 10 residues in the CDR3.

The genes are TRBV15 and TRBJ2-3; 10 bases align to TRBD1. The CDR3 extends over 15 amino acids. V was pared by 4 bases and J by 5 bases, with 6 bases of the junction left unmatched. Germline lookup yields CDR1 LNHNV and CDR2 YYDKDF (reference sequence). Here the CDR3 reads CATSTDRGRRDTQYF. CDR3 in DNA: TGTGCCACCAGCACAGACAGGGGGCGCAGAGATACGCAGTATTTT.